This T cell receptor beta chain was captured by sequencing in a study of T cell responses to AZD1222 COVID-19 vaccine (dated by TCRdb to about 2021). Some background on the complete study: Because spike-specific TCR depth and breadth did not differ between the two schedules, AZD1222 recipients who got a second dose at roughly 4 weeks were pooled with those who got a second dose at roughly 12 weeks. Trial participants were enrolled by age into 18-55, 56-69 and 70-plus year subgroups, with approximately 150, 28 and 58 TCR-sequenced participants respectively. A total of more than 230 trial participants underwent TCR sequencing, of whom about 210 received two doses of AZD1222 and about 26 received two doses of the MenACWY control vaccine.

The CDR3 regions of human TCRbeta chains were subjected to immunosequencing. Under the source paper's analysis protocol: Repertoire TCRs were matched against a reference library of SARS-CoV-2-specific TCRs generated with the MIRA antigen-specificity platform. Breadth meant the fraction of unique TCRs that were SARS-CoV-2-associated, whereas depth meant the fraction of total T cells that were SARS-CoV-2-associated. Using the MIRA data, each spike-specific TCR was assigned both to the spike region to which the TCR was reactive and to a CD4 or CD8 class. Log10-transformed breadth and depth values were compared by one-way ANOVA with Sidak's multiple comparisons tests. This is the immuneACCESS table as TCRdb keeps it, with only in-frame sequences that have V and J called. A part of the clones is gone; compared with another copy, unresolved V genes explain less than half, and the rest is unexplained. V and J calls and clone size are copied from that table; D and trimming were computed from the DNA. The sample has about 94,000 clones on record, around 89% of them singletons. The ten largest clones capture over 7.5% of the sample.

This specimen's time point label, interpreted: baseline before first vaccination. The vaccinee samples were drawn from two UK trials, COV001 and COV002, one of which was a single-blind randomized controlled phase 2/3 trial testing AZD1222 (ChAdOx1 nCoV-19) in healthy adults. For TCRbeta chain sequencing, PBMC samples from trial participants were taken at day 0 and at day 28 after the second dose. For this chain, trimming is 9 bases at the V end and 6 bases at the J end, and the number of junction bases without a gene match is 11. The CDR3 holds 13 amino acids from the cysteine to the phenylalanine. Only the CDR3 portion is preserved as DNA: 39 bases, with reading frame beginning at the first base. CDR1 and CDR2 were assigned from the germline V gene as MNHEY and SVGAGI. Beyond this particular receptor, the publication reports: The 56-69-year group was small, and its depth increase did not reach significance, likely because of low power. Participants were mostly white British and included more females than males, and it was suggested by the authors that clonal diversity may have been underestimated. The vaccine-associated CD4 TCRs covered the entire spike protein, and the dominant responses fell in regions 160-218 and 743-854. Reportedly, close to half of the unique spike-specific TCRs recognized epitopes lying outside the regions that are mutated in the B.1.351 and B.1.1.7 variants. Because no samples from the day 14 peak response were available, repertoires could be characterized only after the peak T cell response. Only five to seven AZD1222 recipients were SARS-CoV-2 seropositive at baseline, limiting conclusions about previously exposed vaccinees. Spike-specific TCR breadth and depth rose significantly after two AZD1222 doses compared with day 0 and with MenACWY recipients.

For this clone: Its antigen specificity is not known. No much larger clonotype is one base removed from it; base qualities were not supplied.

The sample was peripheral blood, taken on day 0 of AZD1222 vaccination. In this chain, TRBV6-5 is recombined with TRBJ2-7; 7 junctional bases match TRBD1. The TCR sequence derives from an adult in good health. The CDR3 region reads CASLHEEGAEQYF. The DNA sequence is TGTGCCAGTCTACACGAAGAGGGGGCCGAGCAGTACTTC.